The entry below gives a single T cell receptor (beta chain) sequence along with its context. This clone's antigen is unknown. Per-nucleotide qualities are absent, and no much larger clonotype sits a single base away. Including cysteine and phenylalanine, the CDR3 has 14 amino acids. Only the CDR3 part of the read is kept: 42 bases, read in frame from the first base. The germline V gene yields MNHEY for CDR1 and SVGAGI for CDR2. V trim: 5 bases; J trim: 9 bases; unmatched bases: 7. The data stem from a study of TIL therapy for anti-PD-1-resistant metastatic lung cancer (dated by TCRdb to about 2021). Background for the entire study: Before any PD-1/PD-L1 blockade was given, tumors were harvested, nivolumab was then administered, and patients who progressed went on to receive lymphodepletion, an infusion of expanded TIL, and IL-2. Most of the cohort had lung adenocarcinoma, including a handful of EGFR-mutant tumors and two ALK-rearranged tumors, and half of the patients were either current or former smokers. A median age of approximately 50 years (range roughly 38-75) and a median tumor PD-L1 proportion score of 6% were recorded among enrolled patients. A median non-synonymous tumor mutation burden of under 1.9 mutations per megabase was determined across the cohort by whole-exome sequencing. T cell receptor beta sequencing of tumor and peripheral blood served to follow clonotypes across the tumor, the expanded TIL product, and serial blood samples.

Using bias-controlled multiplex PCR with the immunoSEQ v3 hsTCRB kit, the TCR beta CDR3 regions were amplified from genomic DNA. An Illumina NextSeq 500 was used to sequence the TCR libraries, reaching around 1.8 million read pairs at survey level or roughly 5-6.5 million at deep level. The authors' analysis ran thus. V, D and J genes were assigned, non-productive sequences were removed, and clonality was reported by immunoSEQ Analyzer software. Repertoires were compared using productive Simpson clonality and Morisita overlap index of productive TRB rearrangements between infused TIL and blood. For each clone in blood, the absolute clonotype count was estimated by multiplying the lymphocyte count by the CD3+ fraction and by the clone's productive frequency. In its TCRdb copy, this immuneACCESS table keeps in-frame sequences only and misses some clones. Where compared with another copy, unresolved V genes explain less than half of these, and the others have no known cause. For V, J and clone size, that table is used; D and trimming come from the DNA. In this sample the table shows around 59,000 clones, about 69% of which occur a single time. The top ten constitute roughly 6.6% of the sample.

Study-wide findings and limitations: The baseline peripheral repertoire was partially replaced by infused TIL clonotypes, which then decayed over months, and no apparent association between persistence and response was found. The cohort was highly selected, with more treatment-naive, never-smoker and oncogene-addicted patients than typical, limiting generalizability. The study protocol defined all tumor marker inferences as exploratory.

Taken with the paper, the label for time point translates to: pre-treatment sample, taken before nivolumab and TIL therapy. Adults with stage 4 NSCLC were enrolled in a dual-center phase I trial from 2017 to January 2020. Samples came from a single-arm, open-label phase I trial of tumor-infiltrating lymphocyte therapy with nivolumab in advanced non-small cell lung cancer. Blood mononuclear cells from EDTA tubes were separated on a Ficoll gradient and snap-frozen as pellets, and DNA was extracted from the cells using a Qiagen mini-prep kit. The material sequenced was blood, taken at baseline. This sequence uses TRBV6-5 and TRBJ1-5, and 10 junctional nucleotides match TRBD1. This sequence originates from a person aged 25-85 years with non-small cell lung cancer. The DNA is TGTGCCAGCAGTACCGGGACAGGGGAGCTGCCCCAGCATTTT. It translates to CASSTGTGELPQHF.